This T cell receptor (beta chain) originates from a study of T cells after yellow fever vaccination. Study-wide points: Abundant bulk-derived clonotypes could contaminate FACS-sorted repertoires. Peaking on day 5 versus 15, the secondary response was faster but weaker. The study re-detected most primary-vaccination clones after the booster (nearly 97% CD4, 80% to 90% CD8).

This clonotype was counted between two and nine times. Its antigen is as yet unknown. The CDR3 consists of 13 residues. From germline, CDR1 is KGHSH and CDR2 LQKENI. With 5 bases removed from V and 4 bases from J, the gap between germline ends came to 11 bases. Each CDR3 protein gets one entry after TCRdb re-called the 5' RACE reads with MiXCR. The sample has about 350,000 distinct CDR3 sequences; 7% to 9% are singletons. The chain has TRBV18 and TRBJ1-2; D is possibly TRBD1 (6 bases). This specimen consisted of PBMCs, obtained about 49 days after the first yellow fever vaccination. The TCR was taken from a man between 18 and 29 years old who received the YFV17D yellow fever vaccine. CDR3 DNA: TGTGCCAGCTCAAACGACAGGAGCTATGGCTACACCTTC. Protein sequence: CASSNDRSYGYTF.